This entry concerns a single TCR beta chain. Its antigen remains unidentified. This sample stems from a study of vaccination and CD4 T cells after COVID-19. Time point reported: late sampling 161 to 241 days after vaccination in a few convalescent patients. Indicated treatment: roughly ten-day PBMC culture with coronavirus spike peptide pools or control peptides (ViraFEST assay). The J segment lost 5 bases and the V segment lost 0 bases, leaving 7 bases of the junction unmatched. Per the germline V gene, CDR1 is DFQATT and CDR2 is SNEGSKA (reference sequence). This CDR3 has 16 residues. At the Johns Hopkins FTIC core, DNA taken from cultured CD4+ T cells was sequenced by way of the Oncomine TCR Beta short-read assay. TCRdb recomputed calls from the PCR reads with MiXCR, one row per CDR3 protein. Found here are 15,000 to 20,000 distinct CDR3 sequences, approximately 56% of them singletons; the top ten hold about 20%.

J is TRBJ2-1 and V is TRBV20-1; 10 bases are shared with TRBD2. The receptor was derived from a human donor who had recovered from COVID-19. The sample here was CD4+ T cells from blood, cultured in vitro, taken about 7 months after SARS-CoV-2 vaccination. Here the CDR3 reads CSARDPSGRAHNEQFF. The CDR3, as DNA: TGCAGTGCTAGAGATCCCAGCGGGAGGGCCCACAATGAGCAGTTCTTC.